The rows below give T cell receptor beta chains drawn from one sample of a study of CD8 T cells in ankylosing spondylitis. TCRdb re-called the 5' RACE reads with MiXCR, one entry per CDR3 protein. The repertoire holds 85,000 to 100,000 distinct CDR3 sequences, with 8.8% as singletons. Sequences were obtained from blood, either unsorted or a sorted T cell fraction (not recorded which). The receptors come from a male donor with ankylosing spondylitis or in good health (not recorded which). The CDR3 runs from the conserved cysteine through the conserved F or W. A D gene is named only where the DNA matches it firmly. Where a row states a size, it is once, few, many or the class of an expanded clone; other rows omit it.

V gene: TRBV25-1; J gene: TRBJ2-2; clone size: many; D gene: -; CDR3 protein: CASSALAFSGTLTKSVPGELFF; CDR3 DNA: TGTGCCAGCAGTGCGCTTGCCTTCTCCGGGACACTGACCAAAAGCGTACCCGGGGAGCTGTTTTTT
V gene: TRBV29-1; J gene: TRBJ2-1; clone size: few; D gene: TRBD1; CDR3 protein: CSVAPTGTGPNEQFF; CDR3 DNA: TGCAGCGTCGCCCCTACCGGGACAGGACCGAATGAGCAGTTCTTC
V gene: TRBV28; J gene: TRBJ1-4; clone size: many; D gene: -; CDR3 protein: CASSSLARDEKLFF; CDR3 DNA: TGTGCCAGCAGTTCCCTCGCGCGGGATGAAAAACTGTTTTTT
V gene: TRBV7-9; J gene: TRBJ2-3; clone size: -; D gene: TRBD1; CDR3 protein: CASSKTGATDTQYF; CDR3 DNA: TGTGCCAGCAGCAAAACAGGGGCGACAGATACGCAGTATTTT
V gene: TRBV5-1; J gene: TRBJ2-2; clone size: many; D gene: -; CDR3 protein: CASSWETGELFF; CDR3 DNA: TGCGCCAGCAGCTGGGAAACCGGGGAGCTGTTTTTT
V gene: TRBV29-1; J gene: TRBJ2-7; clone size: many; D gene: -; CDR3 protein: CSVEQGAQYF; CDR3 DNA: TGCAGCGTTGAACAGGGAGCGCAGTACTTC
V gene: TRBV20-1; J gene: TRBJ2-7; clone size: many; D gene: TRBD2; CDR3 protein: CSASVLAGGVHEQYF; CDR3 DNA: TGCAGTGCTAGTGTCCTAGCGGGGGGCGTTCACGAGCAGTACTTC
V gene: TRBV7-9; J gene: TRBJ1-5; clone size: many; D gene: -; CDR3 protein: CASSLGQDGHQPQHF; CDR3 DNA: TGTGCCAGCAGCTTAGGCCAGGATGGGCATCAGCCCCAGCATTTT
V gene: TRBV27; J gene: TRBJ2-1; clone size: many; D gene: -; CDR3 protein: CASSLIRSRNEQFF; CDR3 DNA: TGTGCCAGCAGTTTGATTCGGTCCCGCAATGAGCAGTTCTTC
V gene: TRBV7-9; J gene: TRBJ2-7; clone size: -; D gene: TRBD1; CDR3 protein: CASSSSVGQGLYEQYF; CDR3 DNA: TGTGCCAGCAGCTCATCCGTCGGACAGGGTCTCTACGAGCAGTACTTC
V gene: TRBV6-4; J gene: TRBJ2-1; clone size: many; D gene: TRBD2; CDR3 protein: CASSESSGANNEQFF; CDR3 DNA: TGTGCCAGCAGTGAGTCTAGCGGGGCGAACAATGAGCAGTTCTTC
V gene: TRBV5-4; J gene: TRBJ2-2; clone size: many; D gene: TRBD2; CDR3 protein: CASSHSGGALYTGELFF; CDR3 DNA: TGTGCCAGCAGCCATAGCGGGGGGGCACTGTACACCGGGGAGCTGTTTTTT
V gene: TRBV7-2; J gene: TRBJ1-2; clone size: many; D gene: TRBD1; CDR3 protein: CASSSPGQAYGYTF; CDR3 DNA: TGTGCCAGCAGCTCCCCGGGACAGGCCTATGGCTACACCTTC
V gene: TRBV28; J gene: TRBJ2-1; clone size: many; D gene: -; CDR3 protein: CASSFPGHSSYNEQFF; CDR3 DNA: TGTGCCAGCAGTTTCCCCGGACATAGCTCCTACAATGAGCAGTTCTTC
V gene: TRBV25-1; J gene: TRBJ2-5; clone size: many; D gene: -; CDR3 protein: CASRQEETQYF; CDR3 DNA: TGTGCCAGCAGGCAAGAAGAGACCCAGTACTTC
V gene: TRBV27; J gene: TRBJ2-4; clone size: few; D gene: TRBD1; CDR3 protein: CASSPYRTGWDIQYF; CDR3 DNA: TGTGCCAGCAGTCCATACCGGACAGGGTGGGACATTCAGTACTTC
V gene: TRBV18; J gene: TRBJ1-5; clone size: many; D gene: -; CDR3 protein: CASSLYGGNQPQHF; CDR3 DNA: TGTGCCAGCTCACTTTATGGGGGCAATCAGCCCCAGCATTTT
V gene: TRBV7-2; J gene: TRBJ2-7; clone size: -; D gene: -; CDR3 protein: CASNLGALGYEQYF; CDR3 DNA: TGTGCCAGCAACCTAGGGGCCCTCGGCTACGAGCAGTACTTC
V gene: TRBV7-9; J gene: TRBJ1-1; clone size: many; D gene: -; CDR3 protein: CASSLGPGEDAFF; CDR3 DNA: TGTGCCAGCAGCTTAGGCCCAGGGGAGGATGCTTTCTTT
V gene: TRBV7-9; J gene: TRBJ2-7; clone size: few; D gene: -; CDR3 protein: CASSLSPPYEQYF; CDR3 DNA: TGTGCCAGCAGCTTGAGCCCACCCTACGAGCAGTACTTC
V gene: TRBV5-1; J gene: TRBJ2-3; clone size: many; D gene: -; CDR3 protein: CASSLRNPDTQYF; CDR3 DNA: TGCGCCAGCAGCTTGCGGAATCCAGATACGCAGTATTTT
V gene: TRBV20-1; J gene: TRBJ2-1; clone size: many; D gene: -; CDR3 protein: CSVGRNEQFF; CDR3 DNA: TGCAGTGTAGGGCGCAATGAGCAGTTCTTC
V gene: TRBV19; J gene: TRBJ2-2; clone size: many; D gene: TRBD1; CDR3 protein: CASSPLQGAGELFF; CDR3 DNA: TGTGCCAGTAGTCCGCTGCAGGGGGCCGGGGAGCTGTTTTTT
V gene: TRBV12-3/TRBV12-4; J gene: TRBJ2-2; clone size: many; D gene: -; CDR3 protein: CASSLRELNTGELFF; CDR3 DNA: TGTGCCAGCAGTTTACGGGAGCTAAACACCGGGGAGCTGTTTTTT
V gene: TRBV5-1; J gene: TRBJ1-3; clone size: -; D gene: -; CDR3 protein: CASSVPGPGNTIYF; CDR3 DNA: TGCGCCAGCAGCGTTCCGGGCCCCGGAAACACCATATATTTT
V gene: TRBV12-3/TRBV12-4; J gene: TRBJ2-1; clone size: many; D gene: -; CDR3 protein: CASSLGQTSYNEQFF; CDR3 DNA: TGTGCCAGCAGTTTAGGCCAGACCTCCTACAATGAGCAGTTCTTC
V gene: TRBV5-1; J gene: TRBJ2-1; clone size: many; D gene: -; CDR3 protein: CASSLDRTTNEQFF; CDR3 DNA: TGCGCCAGCAGCTTGGATAGGACTACGAATGAGCAGTTCTTC
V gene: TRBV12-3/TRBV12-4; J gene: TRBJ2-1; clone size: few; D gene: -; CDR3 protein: CASSEGGSSYNEQFF; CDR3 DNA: TGTGCCAGCAGTGAGGGGGGGAGCTCCTACAATGAGCAGTTCTTC
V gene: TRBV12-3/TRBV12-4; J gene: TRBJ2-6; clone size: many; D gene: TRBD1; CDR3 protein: CASSPGTGRAGANVLTF; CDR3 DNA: TGTGCCAGCAGTCCTGGGACAGGGAGGGCTGGGGCCAACGTCCTGACTTTC
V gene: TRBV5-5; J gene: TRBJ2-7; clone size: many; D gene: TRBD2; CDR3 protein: CASSLGLAGGYEQYF; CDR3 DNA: TGTGCCAGCAGCTTGGGACTAGCGGGCGGCTACGAGCAGTACTTC
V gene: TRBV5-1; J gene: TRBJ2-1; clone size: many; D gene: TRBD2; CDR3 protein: CASSAIAGAYNEQFF; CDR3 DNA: TGCGCCAGCAGCGCAATAGCGGGGGCCTACAATGAGCAGTTCTTC
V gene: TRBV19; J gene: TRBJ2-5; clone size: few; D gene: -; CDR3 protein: CASSLQGIGWAQYF; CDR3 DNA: TGTGCCAGTAGTCTTCAGGGGATCGGTTGGGCCCAGTACTTC
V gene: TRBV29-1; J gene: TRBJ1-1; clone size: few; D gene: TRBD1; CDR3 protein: CSVAGGAEAFF; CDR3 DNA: TGCAGCGTCGCAGGGGGAGCTGAAGCTTTCTTT
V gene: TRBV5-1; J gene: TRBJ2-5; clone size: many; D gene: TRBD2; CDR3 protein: CASRASGEETQYF; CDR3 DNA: TGCGCCAGCAGGGCTAGCGGTGAAGAGACCCAGTACTTC
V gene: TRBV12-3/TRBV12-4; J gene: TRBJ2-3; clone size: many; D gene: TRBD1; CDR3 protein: CASSPLGTVTDTQYF; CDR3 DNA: TGTGCCAGCAGTCCACTAGGGACAGTTACAGATACGCAGTATTTT
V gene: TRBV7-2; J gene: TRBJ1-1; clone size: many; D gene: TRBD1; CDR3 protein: CASSRTGGGFF; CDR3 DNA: TGTGCCAGCAGCCGGACAGGGGGAGGTTTCTTT
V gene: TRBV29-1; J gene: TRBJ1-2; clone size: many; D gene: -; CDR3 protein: CSVEGRVPNYGYTF; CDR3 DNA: TGCAGCGTTGAAGGCAGAGTACCAAACTATGGCTACACCTTC
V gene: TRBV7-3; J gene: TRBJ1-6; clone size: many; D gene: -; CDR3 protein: CASSLRPQGNSPLHF; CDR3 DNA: TGTGCCAGCAGCTTAAGGCCTCAGGGGAATTCACCCCTCCACTTT
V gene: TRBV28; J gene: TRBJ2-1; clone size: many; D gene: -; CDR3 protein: CATTGTVGNEQFF; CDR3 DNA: TGTGCCACCACCGGGACCGTGGGAAATGAGCAGTTCTTC
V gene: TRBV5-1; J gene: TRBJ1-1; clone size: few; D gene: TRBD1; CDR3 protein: CASSTGTGESAFF; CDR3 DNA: TGCGCCAGCAGCACGGGGACAGGGGAGTCCGCTTTCTTT
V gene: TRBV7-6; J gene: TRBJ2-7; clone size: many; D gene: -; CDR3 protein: CASSSFLNYEQYF; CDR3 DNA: TGTGCCAGCAGCTCGTTCTTAAACTACGAGCAGTACTTC
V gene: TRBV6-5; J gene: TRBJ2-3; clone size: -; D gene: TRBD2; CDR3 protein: CASSYTSGTDTQYF; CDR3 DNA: TGTGCCAGCAGTTATACTAGCGGCACAGATACGCAGTATTTT
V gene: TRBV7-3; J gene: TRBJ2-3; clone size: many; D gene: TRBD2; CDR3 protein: CASSLAGAGDTQYF; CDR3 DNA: TGTGCCAGCAGCCTAGCGGGGGCGGGAGATACGCAGTATTTT
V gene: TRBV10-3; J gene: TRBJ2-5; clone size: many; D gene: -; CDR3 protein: CASRRDSIQETQYF; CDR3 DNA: TGTGCCAGCCGACGGGACTCTATCCAAGAGACCCAGTACTTC
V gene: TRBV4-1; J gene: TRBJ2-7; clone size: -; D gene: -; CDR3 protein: CASSPVPPYEQYF; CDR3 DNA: TGTGCCAGCAGCCCTGTGCCCCCCTACGAGCAGTACTTC
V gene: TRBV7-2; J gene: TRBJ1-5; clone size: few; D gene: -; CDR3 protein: CASSLARGSQPQHF; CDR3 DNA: TGTGCCAGCAGCTTAGCACGTGGGAGTCAGCCCCAGCATTTT
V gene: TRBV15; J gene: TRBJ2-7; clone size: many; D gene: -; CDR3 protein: CATSKYEQYF; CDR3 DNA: TGTGCCACCAGCAAATACGAGCAGTACTTC
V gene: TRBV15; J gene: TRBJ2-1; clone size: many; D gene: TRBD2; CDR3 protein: CATSRRGGHEQFF; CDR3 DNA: TGTGCCACCAGCCGCCGCGGGGGGCATGAGCAGTTCTTC